This TCR beta chain was captured by sequencing in a study of T cell changes during pregnancy in multiple sclerosis. TCRdb's copy holds only in-frame clones and misses some; the assay was immunoSEQ multiplex PCR. The table shows around 80,000 clones, with 90% to 95% occurring only once. Trimming at V came to 11 bases and at J to 3 bases, leaving 14 bases not matched to a gene. CDR1 SNHLY and CDR2 FYNNEI come from the germline V gene. The CDR3 spans 16 residues. Sequencing used peripheral blood, obtained in the second trimester of pregnancy. The TCR sequence derives from a female donor with multiple sclerosis, enrolled in a pregnancy study. The V gene is TRBV2, the J gene TRBJ2-3, with TRBD2 matching over 10 bases. The DNA for the CDR3 is TGTGCCTGCCGGGCTAGCGGGAGTTCAGGAACAGATACGCAGTATTTT. It specifies CACRASGSSGTDTQYF.